These 31 T cell receptor beta chains were sequenced from one sample in a study of T cell responses to AZD1222 COVID-19 vaccine. Clones were read by immunoSEQ multiplex PCR, and TCRdb kept only the in-frame ones, dropping some. The table records approximately 94,000 clones, 80% to 90% of them present only once. This material consisted of peripheral blood, taken on day 0 of AZD1222 vaccination. All receptors derive from an adult in good health.

The chain joins TRBV5-4 to TRBJ2-5; tentatively, D is TRBD1 (6 bases). The CDR3 covers 15 residues. CDR1 SGHNT and CDR2 YYREEE come from the germline V gene (reference sequence). The V and J ends lost 3 bases and 1 base respectively, with 13 bases between them. For the CDR3, the DNA is TGTGCCAGCAGCTCAAAAATAGGGGGCCAAGAGACCCAGTACTTC. Its protein product is CASSSKIGGQETQYF.

The V gene is TRBV14, the J gene TRBJ1-2; the D is unclear. This CDR3 has 13 residues. The germline CDR1 and CDR2 sequences are SGHDN and FVKESK. V was shortened by 1 base and J by 8 bases, with 11 bases between the two germline ends. The CDR3 spells CASSQGVYGGYTF. DNA for the CDR3: TGTGCCAGCAGCCAAGGGGTATATGGAGGCTACACCTTC.

This chain connects TRBV6-5 to TRBJ2-7; 7 nucleotides line up with TRBD1. The V gene's germline CDR1 is MNHEY and CDR2 SVGAGI. The CDR3 covers 13 residues. V dropped 8 bases and J dropped 3; count of bases not matched to a gene: 7. In nucleotides, the CDR3 is TGTGCCAGCTATAAGGGGGACAGCTACGAGCAGTACTTC. It codes for CASYKGDSYEQYF.

The CDR3 loop is CASSQWGGSGRDEQYF. The CDR3 bases are TGTGCCAGCAGTCAATGGGGGGGTAGCGGGAGGGACGAGCAGTACTTC. V is TRBV25-1 and J is TRBJ2-7; 11 nucleotides align to TRBD2. V dropped 5 bases and J dropped 5; count of bases not matched to a gene: 11. Germline V lookup: CDR1 MGHDK, CDR2 SYGVNS. The CDR3 runs 16 residues.

V usage is TRBV5-1 and J usage is TRBJ1-2; D perhaps matches TRBD1 (5 bases). The CDR3 is made up of 14 amino acids. Trimming shortened V by 0 bases and J by 8 bases, and 14 bases separated the two germline ends. Germline loops: CDR1 SGHRS, CDR2 YFSETQ. As DNA, the CDR3 is TGCGCCAGCAGCTTGGGGGGCAGCCCCTGGGGCTACACCTTC. Translated, it gives CASSLGGSPWGYTF.

The chain uses TRBV21-1 and TRBJ2-2; TRBD1 is the table's D call and was not checked against the DNA. TRBV21-1 is a pseudogene segment. The CDR3 totals 16 residues. The CDR3 sequence: CASSNFRTGNTGELFF. CDR3 DNA: TGTGCCAGCAGCAATTTTAGGACAGGGAACACCGGGGAGCTGTTTTTT.

V gene TRBV6-5 combines with J gene TRBJ2-1, with TRBD2 matching over 13 bases. Looked up from germline, CDR1 is MNHEY and CDR2 is SVGAGI. This CDR3 region has 14 residues. V gave up 6 bases and J gave up 8 bases; unmatched junction bases: 4. As DNA, the CDR3 is TGTGCCAGCAGACTAGCGGGAGGGCCTCATGAGCAGTTCTTC. Translation gives CASRLAGGPHEQFF.

The chain uses TRBV11-2 and TRBJ2-5; D is possibly TRBD2 (6 bases). The CDR3 length is 15 residues. Germline V gene data show CDR1 as SGHAT and CDR2 as FQNNGV. Trimming cost V 5 bases and J 7 bases, with 20 bases left between them. The CDR3 region has the DNA TGTGCCAGCAGCCCCTGGGGGGAAACCGTCTTGACCCAGTACTTC. It specifies CASSPWGETVLTQYF.

This chain connects TRBV15 to TRBJ2-1; TRBD1 matches at 8 bases. Germline CDR1 is LNHNV and CDR2 is YYDKDF (reference sequence). V was pared by 0 bases and J by 8 bases, with 15 bases of the junction left unmatched. The CDR3 contains 18 residues. CDR3 in DNA: TGTGCCACCAGCAGAGATCCGATGGGGCAGGGGGCCAGTCATGAGCAGTTCTTC. This gives the protein CATSRDPMGQGASHEQFF.

This clone appeared a single time. The chain links TRBV4-1 to TRBJ2-1, with 7 bases identical to TRBD1. Looked up from germline, CDR1 is MGHRA and CDR2 is YSYEKL. This CDR3 comprises 15 residues. Trimming removed 4 bases from V and 9 bases from J; junction bases left unmatched: 12. The CDR3 DNA is TGCGCCAGCAGCCCCCTCACGACAGGGCCCAGTGAGCAGTTCTTC. Translating it yields CASSPLTTGPSEQFF.

The J gene is TRBJ2-7, the V gene TRBV5-6; D gene uncertain. From germline, CDR1 is SGHDT and CDR2 YYEEEE. This CDR3 has 14 amino acids. The V and J ends lost 0 bases and 6 bases respectively, with 13 bases between them. The CDR3 loop reads CASSLGDWWAEQYF. CDR3 DNA sequence: TGTGCCAGCAGCTTGGGGGATTGGTGGGCCGAGCAGTACTTC.

The rearrangement joins TRBV15 to TRBJ1-4, with D tentatively TRBD1 (5 bases). This CDR3 spans 16 amino acids. Trimming cost V 2 bases and J 8 bases, with 18 bases left between them. Germline-derived CDR1 and CDR2 are LNHNV and YYDKDF (reference sequence). The CDR3 DNA is TGTGCCACCAGCAGAACCATAACAGGAGCTGGCGAAAAACTGTTTTTT. Protein sequence: CATSRTITGAGEKLFF.

The chain carries TRBV5-4 and TRBJ2-7; 7 positions agree with TRBD2. Germline values: CDR1 SGHNT, CDR2 YYREEE (reference sequence). J lost 5 bases, V lost 4 bases, and 9 bases had no gene match. The CDR3 contains 14 residues. CDR3 coding DNA: TGTGCCAGCAGCCGAGCGGGGCCTCAAGACGAGCAGTACTTC. It is translated as CASSRAGPQDEQYF. Based on the CDR3 plus reference TRBV5-4 and TRBJ2-7, the full variable domain is ETGVTQSPTHLIKTRGQQVTLRCSSQSGHNTVSWYQQALGQGPQFIFQYYREEENGRGNFPPRFSGLQFPNYSSELNVNALELDDSALYLCASSRAGPQDEQYFGPGTRLTVT.

There are a few counts of this clone. The chain employs TRBV27 and TRBJ2-2, with unresolved D. The CDR3 extends over 14 amino acids. V lost 3 bases and J 0 bases, leaving 5 bases between the germline ends. Germline CDR1 and CDR2: MNHEY and SMNVEV (reference sequence). The CDR3 loop reads CASSFRPNTGELFF. CDR3 nucleotides: TGTGCCAGCAGTTTTAGACCGAACACCGGGGAGCTGTTTTTT.

The genes are TRBV10-3 and TRBJ1-1; no reliable D call. CDR1 and CDR2 from the germline V gene are ENHRY and SYGVKD. This CDR3 has 11 amino acids. V was cut by 10 bases and J by 4 bases, with 10 bases left in between. CDR3 loop: CATGDSTEAFF. The CDR3, as DNA: TGTGCCACCGGGGATTCCACTGAAGCTTTCTTT.

This clone was recorded a few times. The J gene is TRBJ1-2, the V gene TRBV11-3, with D perhaps TRBD1 (6 bases). V lost 5 bases and J lost 4, with 14 bases in between. The V gene's germline CDR1 is SGHNT and CDR2 YENEEA. The CDR3 is made up of 14 amino acids. The chain's CDR3 is CASSDRDTSYGYTF. In DNA, the CDR3 is TGTGCCAGCAGCGACCGGGACACGTCCTATGGCTACACCTTC. Together with reference TRBV11-3 and TRBJ1-2, the CDR3 gives the full variable domain: EAGVVQSPRYKIIEKKQPVAFWCNPISGHNTLYWYLQNLGQGPELLIRYENEEAVDDSQLPKDRFSAERLKGVDSTLKIQPAELGDSAVYLCASSDRDTSYGYTFGSGTRLTVV.

The gene calls are TRBV6-4 and TRBJ2-2; 13 positions agree with TRBD2. The CDR3 runs to 19 residues. Germline V gene lookup returns CDR1 MRHNA and CDR2 SNTAGT. V was clipped by 7 bases and J by 2 bases; unmatched bases: 13. The chain's CDR3 is CASTPLTSGRGINTGELFF. In DNA, the CDR3 is TGTGCCAGCACGCCCCTAACTAGCGGGAGGGGGATTAACACCGGGGAGCTGTTTTTT.

V and J are TRBV28 and TRBJ1-2; the D gene is possibly TRBD1 (6 bases). CDR1 is MDHEN and CDR2 is SYDVKM in the germline V gene. The V gene lost 4 bases and the J gene lost 8 bases, with 17 bases spanning the gap. The CDR3 covers 14 residues. CDR3 sequence (DNA): TGTGCCAGCAGTTCCGGGACCCTCAGGGGAGGCTACACCTTC. Its translation is CASSSGTLRGGYTF.

The rearrangement joins TRBV24-1 to TRBJ2-7; TRBD1 agrees at 7 bases. CDR3 size: 13 residues. Trimming at V came to 9 bases and at J to 5 bases, leaving 9 bases not matched to a gene. Germline V gene data show CDR1 as KGHDR and CDR2 as SFDVKD. For the CDR3, the DNA is TGTGCCACCTCCCGGGACAGCTTAGACGAGCAGTACTTC. Encoded protein: CATSRDSLDEQYF.

This clone came up a few times. This chain joins TRBV5-1 and TRBJ1-2, with D unresolved. The germline V gene has CDR1 SGHRS and CDR2 YFSETQ. The CDR3 is 11 residues long. The ends were cut back, 6 bases at V and 7 bases at J, with 10 bases in the middle. The CDR3: CASKREGGYTF. The CDR3 coding sequence is TGCGCCAGCAAAAGGGAAGGTGGCTACACCTTC.

The chain joins TRBV18 to TRBJ1-2; D is undetermined. The germline V gene encodes CDR1 KGHSH and CDR2 LQKENI. The V gene lost 3 bases and the J gene lost 3 bases, with 11 bases spanning the gap. The CDR3 covers 14 residues. This CDR3 is CASSPREDDYGYTF. Written as DNA, the CDR3 is TGTGCCAGCTCACCCCGGGAAGACGACTATGGCTACACCTTC.

This sequence joins TRBV7-8 and TRBJ2-7; D call uncertain. This CDR3 is built from 12 residues. Germline assignment: CDR1 SGHVS and CDR2 FQNEAQ. The V gene lost 5 bases and the J gene lost 3 bases, with 8 bases spanning the gap. CDR3: CASSPQNYEQYF. CDR3 nucleotides: TGTGCCAGCAGCCCTCAAAACTACGAGCAGTACTTC.

This chain links TRBV7-8 with TRBJ1-4, with 7 bases identical to TRBD1. This CDR3 has 14 residues. J lost 8 bases, V lost 0 bases, and 3 bases had no gene match. Germline assignment: CDR1 SGHVS and CDR2 FQNEAQ. Here the CDR3 reads CASSLAGGKEKLFF. The CDR3 nucleotides read TGTGCCAGCAGCTTAGCAGGGGGCAAAGAAAAACTGTTTTTT.

V usage is TRBV5-1 and J usage is TRBJ1-1, with D unclear. The V gene's germline CDR1 is SGHRS and CDR2 YFSETQ. This CDR3 is built from 16 residues. With 0 bases removed from V and 1 base from J, the gap between germline ends came to 13 bases. CDR3 protein: CASSLETDRKNTEAFF. The CDR3 nucleotides read TGCGCCAGCAGCTTGGAAACTGACCGAAAGAACACTGAAGCTTTCTTT.

V gene TRBV10-3 combines with J gene TRBJ2-7; no firm D call. CDR3 length: 14 amino acids. Deletions cut 0 bases from V and 0 bases from J, with 6 bases between. Germline CDR1 is ENHRY and CDR2 is SYGVKD. The CDR3 DNA is TGTGCCATCAGTGAGTCGCCTAGCTCCTACGAGCAGTACTTC. This sequence encodes CAISESPSSYEQYF.

The chain employs TRBV5-1 and TRBJ2-1, with D perhaps TRBD1 (6 bases). With 5 bases removed from V and 10 bases from J, the gap between germline ends came to 16 bases. The CDR3 has 13 amino acids. CDR1 is SGHRS and CDR2 is YFSETQ in the germline V gene. CDR3 in amino acids: CASRKTGKGEQFF. The CDR3 DNA follows: TGCGCCAGCAGAAAAACAGGGAAGGGGGAGCAGTTCTTC.

Only a few counts were recorded for this clone. The chain recombines TRBV20-1 with TRBJ1-6; possible D gene TRBD1, 5 bases. CDR3 length equals 13 residues. Germline V gives CDR1 DFQATT, CDR2 SNEGSKA (reference sequence). The V end was cut by 3 bases, the J end by 8 bases, with 11 bases between. The chain's CDR3 is CSASGDGHSPLHF. The CDR3 bases are TGCAGTGCTAGTGGGGACGGACATTCACCCCTCCACTTT.

The chain combines TRBV6-5 with TRBJ2-2; D ambiguous. The CDR3 sequence is 12 residues long. Trimming shortened V by 10 bases and J by 5 bases, and 11 bases separated the two germline ends. CDR1 MNHEY and CDR2 SVGAGI come from the germline V gene. CDR3 in DNA: TGTGCCAACAATGGGGTTACCGGGGAGCTGTTTTTT. Protein sequence: CANNGVTGELFF.

V is TRBV7-9 and J is TRBJ1-3, with 8 bases matching TRBD1. Germline CDR1 is SEHNR and CDR2 is FQNEAQ (reference sequence). CDR3 length equals 14 residues. J was trimmed by 8 bases and V by 4 bases; bases with no gene match: 7. This CDR3 is CASSSKDRADTIYF. CDR3 DNA: TGTGCCAGCAGCTCTAAGGACAGGGCGGACACCATATATTTT.

The V gene is TRBV18, the J gene TRBJ2-3; 7 nucleotides agree with TRBD2. Germline V lookup: CDR1 KGHSH, CDR2 LQKENI. The J segment lost 6 bases and the V segment lost 3 bases, leaving 21 bases of the junction unmatched. The CDR3 length is 19 residues. This CDR3 reads CASSPYFQGMNAGRDTQYF. CDR3 in DNA: TGTGCCAGCTCACCTTATTTCCAGGGTATGAACGCCGGGAGGGATACGCAGTATTTT.

The rearrangement links TRBV7-6 to TRBJ2-7; D not resolved. CDR3 length: 13 amino acids. Trimming removed 6 bases at V and 0 bases at J, with 9 bases between. CDR1 and CDR2 (germline): SGHVS, FNYEAQ. CDR3 region: CASRSGLSYEQYF. CDR3 bases: TGTGCCAGCAGGTCTGGCCTCTCCTACGAGCAGTACTTC.